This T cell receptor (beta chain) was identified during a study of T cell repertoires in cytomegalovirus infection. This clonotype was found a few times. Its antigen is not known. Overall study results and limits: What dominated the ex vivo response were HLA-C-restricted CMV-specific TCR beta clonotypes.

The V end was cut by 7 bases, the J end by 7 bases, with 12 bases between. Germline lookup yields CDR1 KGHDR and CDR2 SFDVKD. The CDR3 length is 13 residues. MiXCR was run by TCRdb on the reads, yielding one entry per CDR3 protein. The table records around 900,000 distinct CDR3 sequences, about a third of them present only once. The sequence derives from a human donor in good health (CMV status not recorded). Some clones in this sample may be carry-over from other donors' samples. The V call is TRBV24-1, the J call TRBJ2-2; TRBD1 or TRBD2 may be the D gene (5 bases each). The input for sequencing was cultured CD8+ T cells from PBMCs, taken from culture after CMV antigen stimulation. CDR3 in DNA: TGTGCCACCAGCGTGTCGAGGGGCGGGGAGCTGTTTTTT. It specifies CATSVSRGGELFF.